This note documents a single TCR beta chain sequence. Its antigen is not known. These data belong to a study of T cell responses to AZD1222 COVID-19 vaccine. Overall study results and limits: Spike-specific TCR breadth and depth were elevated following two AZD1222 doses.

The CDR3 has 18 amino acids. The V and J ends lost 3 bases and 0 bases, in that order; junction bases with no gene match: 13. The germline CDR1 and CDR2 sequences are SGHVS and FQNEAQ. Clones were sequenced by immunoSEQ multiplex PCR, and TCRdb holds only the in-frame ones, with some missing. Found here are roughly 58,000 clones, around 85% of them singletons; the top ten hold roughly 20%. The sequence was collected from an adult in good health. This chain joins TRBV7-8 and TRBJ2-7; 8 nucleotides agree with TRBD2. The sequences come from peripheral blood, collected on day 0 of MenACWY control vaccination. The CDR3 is CASSLTVRRRGDSYEQYF. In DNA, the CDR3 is TGTGCCAGCAGCTTGACCGTGCGTAGGCGGGGGGACTCCTACGAGCAGTACTTC.